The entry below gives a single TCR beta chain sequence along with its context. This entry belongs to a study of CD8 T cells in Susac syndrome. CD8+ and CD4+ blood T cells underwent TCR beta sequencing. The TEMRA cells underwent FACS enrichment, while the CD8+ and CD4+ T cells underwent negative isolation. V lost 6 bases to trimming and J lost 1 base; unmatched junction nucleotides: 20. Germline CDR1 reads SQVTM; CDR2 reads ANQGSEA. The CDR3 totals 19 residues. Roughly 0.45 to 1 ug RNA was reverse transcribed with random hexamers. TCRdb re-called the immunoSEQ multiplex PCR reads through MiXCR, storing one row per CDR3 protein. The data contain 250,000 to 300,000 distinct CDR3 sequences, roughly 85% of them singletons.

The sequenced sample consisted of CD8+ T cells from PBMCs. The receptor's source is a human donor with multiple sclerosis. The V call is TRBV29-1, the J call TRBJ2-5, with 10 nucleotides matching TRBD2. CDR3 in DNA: TGCAGCGTCGTGCCTTGGGGGACAGGAGCGGGAGGGCCCCAAGAGACCCAGTACTTC. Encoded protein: CSVVPWGTGAGGPQETQYF.